This T cell receptor (beta chain) was profiled in a study of tumor and adjacent non-tumor tissue in lung cancer. RNA was extracted from bulk tissue without any cell sorting. More than 3 cm separated this lung sample from the edge of the tumor. The CDR3 has 20 residues. Germline V gene lookup returns CDR1 MDHEN and CDR2 SYDVKM. Three rounds of nested PCR, following a modified ARM-PCR protocol, produced the TCRbeta library. TCRdb used MiXCR to reprocess the multiplex PCR reads, holding one entry per CDR3 protein. In the table there are around 99,000 distinct CDR3 sequences, 60% to 80% of which are singletons. Notes on this clonotype: One end of the junction is discordant with germline, which a read error may explain.

V usage is TRBV28 and J usage is TRBJ2-1, with 16 nucleotides matching TRBD2. Material for sequencing was distant non-tumor lung tissue. This TCR was recovered from a man in his sixties with non-small cell lung cancer. Here the CDR3 DNA reads TGTGCCAGCTGTATGCTACCGGGACTAGCGGGAGGGTCCTCCTACAATGAGCAGCTCTTC. Residues: CASCMLPGLAGGSSYNEQLF.